The 5 T cell receptor beta chains in this list originate from one sample, sequenced in a study of shared clonotypes between healthy human individuals. Clones were sequenced by immunoSEQ multiplex PCR, and TCRdb holds only the in-frame ones, with some missing. The sample carries fewer than 3 million clones, 85% to 95% recorded once. The sample consisted of naive CD4+ T cells from PBMCs. Subset denoted: CD45RA+ positively selected. The receptors were sampled from a man aged 18 to 30 in good health. Some clones in this sample may be carry-over from other donors' samples.

This chain links TRBV21-1 with TRBJ1-5; the tabulated D call, TRBD1, remains unverified against the DNA. TRBV21-1 is a documented pseudogene. This CDR3 has 18 amino acids. The CDR3 loop is CASSKDRAGVESNQPQHF. CDR3 DNA sequence: TGTGCCAGCAGCAAAGATCGGGCAGGGGTGGAAAGCAATCAGCCCCAGCATTTT.

The V and J genes are TRBV4-1 and TRBJ2-1; a possible D gene is TRBD2 (5 bases). V gave up 4 bases and J gave up 5 bases, with 9 bases separating them. Germline V CDR1 and CDR2: MGHRA, YSYEKL. The CDR3 extends over 13 amino acids. CDR3 bases: TGCGCCAGCAGCCGCGGACTCAACAATGAGCAGTTCTTC. It specifies CASSRGLNNEQFF.

The rearrangement uses TRBV7-2 and TRBJ2-5; 10 positions match TRBD2. The germline V gene has CDR1 SGHTA and CDR2 FQGNSA. This CDR3 is 15 amino acids long. The trim removed 5 bases at V and 4 bases at J, leaving 7 bases unmatched. CDR3 loop: CASSPASGSPETQYF. CDR3 nucleotides: TGTGCCAGCAGCCCTGCTAGCGGGAGTCCAGAGACCCAGTACTTC.

The chain has TRBV28 and TRBJ1-4, with D possibly TRBD1 on 6 matching bases. Germline V lookup: CDR1 MDHEN, CDR2 SYDVKM. Trimming took off 7 bases at V and 3 bases at J, with 12 bases between the two ends. The CDR3 totals 14 residues. The CDR3 DNA reads as TGTGCCAGCAACGTAGGGGGATCTAATGAAAAACTGTTTTTT. Amino acids: CASNVGGSNEKLFF.

The chain combines TRBV6-5 with TRBJ1-2; no reliable D call. The length of the CDR3 is 13 residues. The germline V gene encodes CDR1 MNHEY and CDR2 SVGAGI. V lost 7 bases and J lost 0, with 9 bases in between. CDR3 amino acids: CASTPYSNYGYTF. In nucleotides, the CDR3 is TGTGCCAGCACCCCGTACTCTAACTATGGCTACACCTTC.